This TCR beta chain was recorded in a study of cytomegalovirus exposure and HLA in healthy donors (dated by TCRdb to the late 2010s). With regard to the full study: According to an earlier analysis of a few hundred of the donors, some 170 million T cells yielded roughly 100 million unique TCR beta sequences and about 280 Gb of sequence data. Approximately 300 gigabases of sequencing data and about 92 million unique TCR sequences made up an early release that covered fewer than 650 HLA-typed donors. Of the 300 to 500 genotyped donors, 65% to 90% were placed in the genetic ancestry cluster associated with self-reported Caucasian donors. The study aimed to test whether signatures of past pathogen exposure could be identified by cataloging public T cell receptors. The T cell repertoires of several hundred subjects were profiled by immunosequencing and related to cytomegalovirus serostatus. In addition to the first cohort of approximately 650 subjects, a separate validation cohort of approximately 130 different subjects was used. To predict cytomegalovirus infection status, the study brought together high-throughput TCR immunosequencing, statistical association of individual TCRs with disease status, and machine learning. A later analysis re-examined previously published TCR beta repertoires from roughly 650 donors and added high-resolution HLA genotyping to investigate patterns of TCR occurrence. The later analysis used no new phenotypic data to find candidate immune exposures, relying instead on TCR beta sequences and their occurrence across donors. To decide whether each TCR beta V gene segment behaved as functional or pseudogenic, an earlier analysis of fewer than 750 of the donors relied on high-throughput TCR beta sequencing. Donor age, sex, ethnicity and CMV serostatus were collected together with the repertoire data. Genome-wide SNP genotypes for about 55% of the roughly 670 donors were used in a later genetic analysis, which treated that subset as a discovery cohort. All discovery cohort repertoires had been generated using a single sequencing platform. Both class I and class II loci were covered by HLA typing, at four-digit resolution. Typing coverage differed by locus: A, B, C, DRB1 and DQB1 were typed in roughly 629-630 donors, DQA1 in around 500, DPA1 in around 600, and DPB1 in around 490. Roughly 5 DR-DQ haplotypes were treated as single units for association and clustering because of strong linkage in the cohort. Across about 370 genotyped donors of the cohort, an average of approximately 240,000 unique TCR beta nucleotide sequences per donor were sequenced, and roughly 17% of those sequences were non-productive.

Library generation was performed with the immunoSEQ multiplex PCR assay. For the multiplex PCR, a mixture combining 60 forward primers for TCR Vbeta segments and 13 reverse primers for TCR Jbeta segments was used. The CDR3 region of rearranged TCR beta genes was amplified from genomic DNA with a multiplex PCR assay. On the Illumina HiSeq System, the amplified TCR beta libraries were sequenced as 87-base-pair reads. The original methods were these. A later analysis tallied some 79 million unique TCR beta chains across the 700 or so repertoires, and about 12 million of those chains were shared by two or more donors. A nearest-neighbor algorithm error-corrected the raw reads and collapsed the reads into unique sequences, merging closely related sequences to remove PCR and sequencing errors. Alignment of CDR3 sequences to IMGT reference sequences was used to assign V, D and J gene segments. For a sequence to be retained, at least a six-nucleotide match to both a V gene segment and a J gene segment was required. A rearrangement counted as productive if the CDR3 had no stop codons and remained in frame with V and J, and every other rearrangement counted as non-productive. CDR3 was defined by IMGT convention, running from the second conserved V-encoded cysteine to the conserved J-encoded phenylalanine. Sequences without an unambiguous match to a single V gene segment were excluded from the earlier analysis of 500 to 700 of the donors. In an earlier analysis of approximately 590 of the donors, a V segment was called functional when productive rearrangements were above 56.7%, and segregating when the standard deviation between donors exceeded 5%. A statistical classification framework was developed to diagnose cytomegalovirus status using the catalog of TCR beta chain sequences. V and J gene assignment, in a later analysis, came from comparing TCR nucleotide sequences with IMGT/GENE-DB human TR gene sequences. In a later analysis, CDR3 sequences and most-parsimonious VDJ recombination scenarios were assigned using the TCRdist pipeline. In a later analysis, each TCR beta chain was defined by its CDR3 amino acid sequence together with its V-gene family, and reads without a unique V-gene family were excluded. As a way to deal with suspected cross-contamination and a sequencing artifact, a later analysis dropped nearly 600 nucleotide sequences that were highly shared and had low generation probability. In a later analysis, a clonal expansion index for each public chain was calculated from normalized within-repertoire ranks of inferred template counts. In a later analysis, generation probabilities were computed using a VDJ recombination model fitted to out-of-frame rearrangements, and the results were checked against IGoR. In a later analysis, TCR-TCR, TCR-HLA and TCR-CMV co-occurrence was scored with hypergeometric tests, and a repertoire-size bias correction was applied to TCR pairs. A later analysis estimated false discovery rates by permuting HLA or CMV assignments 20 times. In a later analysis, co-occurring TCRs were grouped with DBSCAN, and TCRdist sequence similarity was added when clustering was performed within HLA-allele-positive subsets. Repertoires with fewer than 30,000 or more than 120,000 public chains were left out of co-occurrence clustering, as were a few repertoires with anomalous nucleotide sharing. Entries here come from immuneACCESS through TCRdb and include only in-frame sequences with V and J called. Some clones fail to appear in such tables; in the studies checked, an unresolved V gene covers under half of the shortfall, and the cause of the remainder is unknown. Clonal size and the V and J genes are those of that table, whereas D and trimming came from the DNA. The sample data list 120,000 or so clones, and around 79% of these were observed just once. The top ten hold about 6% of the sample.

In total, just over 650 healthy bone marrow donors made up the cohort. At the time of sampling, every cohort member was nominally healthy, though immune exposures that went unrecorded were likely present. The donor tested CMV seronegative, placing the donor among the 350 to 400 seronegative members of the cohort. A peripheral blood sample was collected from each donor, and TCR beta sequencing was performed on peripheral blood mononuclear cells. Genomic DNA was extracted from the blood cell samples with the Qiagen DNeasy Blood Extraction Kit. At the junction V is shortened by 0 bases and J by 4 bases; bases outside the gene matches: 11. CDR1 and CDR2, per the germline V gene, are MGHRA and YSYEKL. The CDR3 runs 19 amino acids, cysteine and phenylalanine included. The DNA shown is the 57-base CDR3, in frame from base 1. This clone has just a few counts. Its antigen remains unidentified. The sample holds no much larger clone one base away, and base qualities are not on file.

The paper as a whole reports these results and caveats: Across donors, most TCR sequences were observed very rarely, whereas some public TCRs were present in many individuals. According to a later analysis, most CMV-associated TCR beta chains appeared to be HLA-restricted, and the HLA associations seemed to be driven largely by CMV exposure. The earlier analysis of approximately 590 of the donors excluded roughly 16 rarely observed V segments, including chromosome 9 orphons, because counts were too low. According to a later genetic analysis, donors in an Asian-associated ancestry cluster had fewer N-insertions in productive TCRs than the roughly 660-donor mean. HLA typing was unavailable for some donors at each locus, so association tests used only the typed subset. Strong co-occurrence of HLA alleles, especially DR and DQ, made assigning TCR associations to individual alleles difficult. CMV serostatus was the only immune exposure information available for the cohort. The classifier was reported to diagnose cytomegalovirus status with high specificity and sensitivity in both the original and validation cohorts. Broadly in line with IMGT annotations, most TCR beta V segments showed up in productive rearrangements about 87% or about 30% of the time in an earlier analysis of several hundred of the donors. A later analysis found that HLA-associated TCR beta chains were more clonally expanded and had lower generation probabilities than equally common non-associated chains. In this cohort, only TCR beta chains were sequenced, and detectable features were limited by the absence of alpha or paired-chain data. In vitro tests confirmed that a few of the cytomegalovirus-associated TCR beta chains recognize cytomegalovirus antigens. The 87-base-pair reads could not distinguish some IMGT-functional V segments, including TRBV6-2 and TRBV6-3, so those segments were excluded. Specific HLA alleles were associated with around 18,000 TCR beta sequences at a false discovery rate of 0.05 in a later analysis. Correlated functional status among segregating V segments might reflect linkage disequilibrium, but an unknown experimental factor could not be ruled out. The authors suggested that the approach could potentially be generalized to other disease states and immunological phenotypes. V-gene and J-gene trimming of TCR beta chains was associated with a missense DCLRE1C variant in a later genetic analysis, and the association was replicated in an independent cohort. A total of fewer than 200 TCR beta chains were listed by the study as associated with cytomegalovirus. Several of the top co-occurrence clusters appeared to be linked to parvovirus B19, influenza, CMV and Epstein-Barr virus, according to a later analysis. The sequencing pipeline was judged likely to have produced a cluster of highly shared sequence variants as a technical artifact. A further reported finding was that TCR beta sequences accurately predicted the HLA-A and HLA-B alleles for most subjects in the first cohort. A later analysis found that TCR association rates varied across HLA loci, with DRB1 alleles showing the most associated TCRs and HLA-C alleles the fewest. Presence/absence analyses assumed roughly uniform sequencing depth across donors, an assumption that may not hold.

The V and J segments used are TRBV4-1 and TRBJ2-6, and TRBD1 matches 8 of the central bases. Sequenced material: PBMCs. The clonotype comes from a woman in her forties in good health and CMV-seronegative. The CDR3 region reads CASSQDARQGWSGANVLTF. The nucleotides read TGCGCCAGCAGCCAAGACGCTAGACAGGGGTGGTCCGGGGCCAACGTCCTGACTTTC.